This TCR beta chain emerged from a study of post-analysis software for immune sequencing data. On the study more broadly: Multiple sclerosis in the patients followed relapsing-remitting, secondary progressive and progressive-relapsing courses.

Presence of unique molecular identifiers characterized the TCR beta cDNA libraries. About 500,000 cDNA molecules were obtained per 1 to 10 million input T cells. MiXCR, run by TCRdb on the PCR reads, gives a single entry per CDR3 protein. This table holds some 890,000 distinct CDR3 sequences, 53% found once. Trimming shortened V by 0 bases and J by 11 bases, and 20 bases separated the two germline ends. The CDR3 contains 15 residues. CDR1 and CDR2 (germline): DFQATT, SNEGSKA (reference sequence). This clonotype was seen just once. Its antigen is still unknown. General observations from the study: Controls showed lower frequencies than patients for roughly 5 TRBV segments, and TRBV5-6, TRBV5-1 and TRBV20-1 were among these. Significantly lower normalized Chao1 diversity was found in patients with multiple sclerosis relative to controls.

The TCR sequence derives from a girl aged 5 to 17 with multiple sclerosis. The sequencing input was blood. J is TRBJ1-5 and V is TRBV20-1; D gene ambiguous. CDR3 sequence (DNA): TGCAGTGCTAGAGATCGATTGGAAGGATCAGTGGCCCAGCATTTT. Translating it yields CSARDRLEGSVAQHF.